Each of the 27 T cell receptor beta chains below was sequenced from the same sample in a study of cytomegalovirus exposure and HLA in healthy donors. This PCR relied on a set of 60 Vbeta primers and 13 Jbeta primers. TCRdb keeps only in-frame clones here, not all; method: immunoSEQ multiplex PCR. The sample records around 190,000 clones, 87% being singletons. Sample: PBMCs. The source is a boy between 2 and 10 years old in good health and CMV-seronegative.

This rearrangement joins TRBV19 to TRBJ1-5, with D tentatively TRBD1 (6 bases). The CDR3 consists of 15 residues. Germline values: CDR1 LNHDA, CDR2 SQIVND (reference sequence). The V end lost 7 bases, the J end lost 0 bases, and 13 bases lay between the germline ends. The CDR3 region has the DNA TGTGCCAGTACTCGGACAGTTTATAGCAATCAGCCCCAGCATTTT. This codes for CASTRTVYSNQPQHF. Together with reference TRBV19 and TRBJ1-5, the CDR3 gives the full variable domain: DGGITQSPKYLFRKEGQNVTLSCEQNLNHDAMYWYRQDPGQGLRLIYYSQIVNDFQKGDIAEGYSVSREKKESFPLTVTSAQKNPTAFYLCASTRTVYSNQPQHFGDGTRLSIL.

Notes on this clone: Additional DNA sequences in this sample encode the identical CDR3. The CDR3 here is CASSLDLTYEQYF. The CDR3 region has the DNA TGTGCCAGCAGCCTAGATCTAACCTACGAGCAGTACTTC. V gene TRBV7-9 combines with J gene TRBJ2-7; the D is unclear. Germline assignment: CDR1 SEHNR and CDR2 FQNEAQ (reference sequence). The CDR3 has 13 residues. Trimming cost V 5 bases and J 2 bases, with 10 bases left between them.

CDR3 nucleotides: TGCGCCAGCAGCTTGGCTAGCGGCCAAGAGACCCAGTACTTC. Protein product: CASSLASGQETQYF. J is TRBJ2-5 and V is TRBV5-1; 7 bases align to TRBD2. The germline gives CDR1 SGHRS, CDR2 YFSETQ. The CDR3 is 14 residues long. V lost 0 bases to trimming and J lost 1 base; unmatched junction nucleotides: 0.

This chain joins TRBV6-5 and TRBJ2-5; weak D call: TRBD2 (6 bases). The germline V and J ends were trimmed by 4 bases and 9 bases, with 9 bases remaining between them. The CDR3 extends over 11 amino acids. Germline loops: CDR1 MNHEY, CDR2 SVGAGI. In DNA, the CDR3 is TGTGCCAGCAGTTTCGGAGGGGCCCAGTACTTC. Translated, it gives CASSFGGAQYF.

This chain connects TRBV19 to TRBJ2-2; weak D call: TRBD2 (5 bases). Between the trimmed V and J ends, which lost 1 base and 6 bases, there was a span of 6 bases. Germline CDR1 is LNHDA and CDR2 is SQIVND (reference sequence). This CDR3 is 13 amino acids long. Here the CDR3 reads CASSIGGSGELFF. CDR3 in DNA: TGTGCCAGTAGTATAGGAGGGTCCGGGGAGCTGTTTTTT.

This sequence joins TRBV7-2 and TRBJ1-2, with a possible D match to TRBD1 (6 bases). Trimming pared 5 bases from V and 8 bases from J, leaving 18 bases between. Germline V gene sequence: CDR1 SGHTA, CDR2 FQGNSA. The CDR3 contains 14 residues. The CDR3 is CASSLGARGEGYTF. CDR3 DNA sequence: TGTGCCAGCAGCCTAGGGGCCAGGGGTGAGGGCTACACCTTC.

CDR3: CASSVGTGGEYNEQFF. The CDR3 nucleotides are TGTGCCAGCAGCGTAGGAACGGGAGGGGAATACAATGAGCAGTTCTTC. The chain joins TRBV9 to TRBJ2-1, with 8 nucleotides matching TRBD2. With 0 bases clipped from V and 4 bases from J, the junction kept 6 bases outside the gene matches. Germline lookup yields CDR1 SGDLS and CDR2 YYNGEE. The CDR3 sequence is 16 residues long. Combining the CDR3 with reference TRBV9 and TRBJ2-1 gives the whole variable domain DSGVTQTPKHLITATGQRVTLRCSPRSGDLSVYWYQQSLDQGLQFLIQYYNGEERAKGNILERFSAQQFPDLHSELNLSSLELGDSALYFCASSVGTGGEYNEQFFGPGTRLTVL.

The count of this clone is one. The chain recombines TRBV27 with TRBJ1-1, with 10 bases fitting TRBD1. This CDR3 is built from 13 residues. In germline, CDR1 is MNHEY, CDR2 SMNVEV (reference sequence). V dropped 6 bases and J dropped 3; count of bases not matched to a gene: 1. DNA for the CDR3: TGTGCCAGCAGCGGACAGGGGGACACTGAAGCTTTCTTT. Translating it yields CASSGQGDTEAFF.

The V gene is TRBV7-3, the J gene TRBJ2-1, with 9 bases aligning to TRBD1. Germline-derived CDR1 and CDR2 are SGHTA and FQGTGA. V lost 5 bases and J lost 5; bases outside the gene matches: 7. The CDR3 length is 15 residues. CDR3 amino acids: CASSTGTGRNNEQFF. CDR3 sequence (DNA): TGTGCCAGCAGCACCGGGACAGGGAGGAACAATGAGCAGTTCTTC.

This clone was seen more than once but under ten times. The V gene is TRBV6-1, the J gene TRBJ1-5; D may be TRBD1 (6 bases). The CDR3 runs 15 residues. V lost 4 bases and J lost 3, with 13 bases in between. Germline values: CDR1 MNHNS, CDR2 SASEGT. CDR3: CASSVSGAINQPQHF. In DNA, the CDR3 is TGTGCCAGCAGTGTGTCAGGGGCTATCAATCAGCCCCAGCATTTT.

The J gene is TRBJ2-5, the V gene TRBV27, with a tentative D call TRBD2 (6 bases). Per germline, CDR1 MNHEY and CDR2 SMNVEV (reference sequence). Trimming cost V 2 bases and J 5 bases, with 21 bases left between them. The CDR3 has 17 residues. CDR3 bases: TGTGCCAGCAGTTTAGCCCCGGAGGGGAGGACCGGGGAGACCCAGTACTTC. It codes for CASSLAPEGRTGETQYF.

This clone was detected a few times. V is TRBV10-3 and J is TRBJ2-2, with TRBD1 as a possible D gene (5 bases). Between the trimmed V and J ends, which lost 8 bases and 6 bases, there was a span of 25 bases. CDR3 size: 17 residues. CDR1 and CDR2 (germline): ENHRY, SYGVKD. The DNA of the CDR3 is TGTGCCATCGGGGCTCGTAGCAGGGCGTCGGAGTCCGGGGAGCTGTTTTTT. Its translation is CAIGARSRASESGELFF.

The chain couples TRBV4-1 to TRBJ1-1, with D hard to call. CDR1 and CDR2 from the germline V gene are MGHRA and YSYEKL. V lost 4 bases and J lost 5, with 17 bases in between. The CDR3 has 15 amino acids. The CDR3 reads CASSLYTPGFTEAFF. In DNA form, the CDR3 reads TGCGCCAGCAGCCTCTACACGCCGGGGTTTACTGAAGCTTTCTTT.

The chain employs TRBV2 and TRBJ2-6, with 9 bases matching TRBD1. J gave up 2 bases and V 4 bases, and 3 bases lay outside the gene matches. The V gene's germline CDR1 is SNHLY and CDR2 FYNNEI. The CDR3 sequence is 16 residues long. CDR3 coding DNA: TGTGCCAGCAGTGGGGACAGGGTGCCTGGGGCCAACGTCCTGACTTTC. As protein: CASSGDRVPGANVLTF.

The chain uses TRBV6-1 and TRBJ1-1, with D possibly matching TRBD1 (5 bases). Germline assignment: CDR1 MNHNS and CDR2 SASEGT. V was cut by 6 bases and J by 0 bases, with 11 bases left in between. The CDR3 sequence is 14 residues long. CDR3 residues: CASRWGVLNTEAFF. The CDR3 DNA reads as TGTGCCAGCAGGTGGGGGGTATTGAACACTGAAGCTTTCTTT.

This chain uses TRBV7-9 with TRBJ2-5; D possibly corresponds to TRBD1 (6 bases). V gave up 2 bases and J gave up 2 bases, with 9 bases separating them. The CDR3 is 14 amino acids. Germline lookup yields CDR1 SEHNR and CDR2 FQNEAQ (reference sequence). The CDR3, as DNA: TGTGCCAGCAGCTTACGACAGGAACAAGAGACCCAGTACTTC. Translating it yields CASSLRQEQETQYF.

The rearrangement joins TRBV6-1 to TRBJ1-2; TRBD1 might be the D (6 bases). Germline assignment: CDR1 MNHNS and CDR2 SASEGT. Between the trimmed V and J ends, which lost 9 bases and 5 bases, there was a span of 16 bases. The CDR3 consists of 13 residues. CDR3 protein: CASESRGLYGYTF. CDR3 coding DNA: TGTGCCAGTGAGAGCAGGGGATTGTATGGCTACACCTTC.

The J gene is TRBJ1-2, the V gene TRBV30; D not certain. V shed 3 bases and J shed 2 bases, with 13 bases lying between them. The CDR3 is 14 residues long. The germline CDR1 and CDR2 sequences are GTSNPN and SVGIG (reference sequence). CDR3 residues: CAWRDPGFNYGYTF. Here the CDR3 DNA reads TGTGCCTGGAGAGACCCGGGGTTCAACTATGGCTACACCTTC.

This chain joins TRBV2 and TRBJ1-2; 7 bases match TRBD1. V lost 8 bases, J lost 2 bases, and 2 bases stayed unmatched. CDR3 length: 12 amino acids. CDR1 and CDR2 from the germline V gene are SNHLY and FYNNEI. CDR3 DNA: TGTGCCAGCCCGGGACAGAACTATGGCTACACCTTC. Translating it yields CASPGQNYGYTF.

The genes are TRBV18 and TRBJ1-2, with unresolved D. Trimming removed 5 bases at V and 5 bases at J, with 9 bases between. Germline V gene lookup returns CDR1 KGHSH and CDR2 LQKENI. CDR3 size: 12 residues. CDR3 in amino acids: CASSEGDYGYTF. CDR3 sequence (DNA): TGTGCCAGCTCAGAGGGAGATTATGGCTACACCTTC.

The V call is TRBV19, the J call TRBJ2-1; 9 nucleotides line up with TRBD1. From germline, CDR1 is LNHDA and CDR2 SQIVND (reference sequence). This CDR3 region has 17 residues. The ends lost 3 bases at V and 4 bases at J; junction bases unmatched: 10. In DNA form, the CDR3 reads TGTGCCAGTAGTATCCGCGCCGGGACAGGGAATTACAATGAGCAGTTCTTC. Its protein is CASSIRAGTGNYNEQFF.

The V gene is TRBV6-1, the J gene TRBJ2-7, with D perhaps TRBD1 (5 bases). Germline-derived CDR1 and CDR2 are MNHNS and SASEGT. The CDR3 runs 11 residues. V was trimmed by 6 bases and J by 7 bases, leaving 10 bases between them. The CDR3 coding sequence is TGTGCCAGCAGGGACATCGGAGAGCAGTACTTC. It translates to CASRDIGEQYF.

V usage is TRBV29-1 and J usage is TRBJ2-1; weak D call: TRBD2 (6 bases). The CDR3 is 13 amino acids. V lost 2 bases, J lost 7 bases, and 12 bases lay in between. Germline V gives CDR1 SQVTM, CDR2 ANQGSEA. The CDR3 region is CSVERGIGNEQFF. CDR3 DNA sequence: TGCAGCGTTGAACGGGGGATAGGTAATGAGCAGTTCTTC.

This clone was seen a few times. This rearrangement joins TRBV25-1 to TRBJ2-1; TRBD1 agrees at 9 bases. The CDR3 extends over 15 amino acids. CDR1 and CDR2 (germline): MGHDK, SYGVNS. V dropped 5 bases and J dropped 3; count of bases not matched to a gene: 5. The DNA for the CDR3 is TGTGCCAGCAGTAAGACAGGGGGGTTCTACAATGAGCAGTTCTTC. Translation: CASSKTGGFYNEQFF.

The chain couples TRBV27 to TRBJ2-7; D is ambiguous. The CDR3 totals 12 residues. Germline CDR1 reads MNHEY; CDR2 reads SMNVEV (reference sequence). V was shortened by 8 bases and J by 0 bases, with 8 bases between the two germline ends. For the CDR3, the DNA is TGTGCCAGCGGCTCCTCCTCCTACGAGCAGTACTTC. The encoded protein is CASGSSSYEQYF.

The chain recombines TRBV7-9 with TRBJ2-7, with 7 bases aligning to TRBD1. The length of the CDR3 is 15 residues. Looked up from germline, CDR1 is SEHNR and CDR2 is FQNEAQ (reference sequence). J was trimmed by 0 bases and V by 7 bases; bases with no gene match: 9. DNA for the CDR3: TGTGCCAGCACCAGAACGACAGGGACCTCCTACGAGCAGTACTTC. This sequence encodes CASTRTTGTSYEQYF.

This clone was counted between two and nine times. The V call is TRBV28, the J call TRBJ2-7, with a weak D call TRBD2 (7 bases). The CDR3 loop spans 12 amino acids. Germline CDR1 and CDR2: MDHEN and SYDVKM. Trimming cost V 9 bases and J 6 bases, with 15 bases left between them. CDR3 nucleotide sequence: TGTGCCAGTTCACGGGGGGCGGGCGAGCAGTACTTC. Translation gives CASSRGAGEQYF.